This T cell receptor beta chain was identified in a study of blood T cell repertoires in COVID-19. Study information: Acute and convalescent COVID-19 specimens originated in the United States, Italy and Spain. PBMCs, B-cell-depleted T cells, or T cells provided the cDNA or gDNA that made up the material.

Authors' processing steps: Estimation of nucleated cell counts was performed using reference gene primer amplification. The protocol was immunoSEQ multiplex PCR, while the TCRdb copy is restricted to in-frame clones and leaves out a portion. The V and J calls and clone size were taken over from that table, and D and trimming were inferred from the DNA. The table lists about 89,000 clones, 80% of them singletons, with 15% to 20% in the top ten. This clone showed up just a few times. The J segment lost 5 bases and the V segment lost 5 bases, leaving 14 bases of the junction unmatched. CDR3 size: 17 residues. From germline, CDR1 is SSHAT and CDR2 FNYEAQ (reference sequence).

The V gene is TRBV7-7, the J gene TRBJ2-5; 10 positions agree with TRBD1. Material: peripheral blood. The sequence derives from an elderly woman with acute or convalescent COVID-19. The CDR3 DNA reads TGTGCCAGCAGCGCGAACTCCGGGACAGGGGCTGGCGAGACCCAGTACTTC. It translates to CASSANSGTGAGETQYF. Filled out from reference TRBV7-7 and TRBJ2-5, the complete variable domain reads GAGVSQSPRYKVTKRGQDVTLRCDPISSHATLYWYQQALGQGPEFLTYFNYEAQPDKSGLPSDRFSAERPEGSISTLTIQRTEQRDSAMYRCASSANSGTGAGETQYFGPGTRLLVL.